These 8 T cell receptor beta chains were all obtained from the same sample, sequenced in a study of blood T cell repertoires in COVID-19. The data were produced by immunoSEQ multiplex PCR, yet TCRdb's version contains in-frame clones alone and is incomplete. Counted here are a few hundred thousand clones, approximately 80% occurring once; the ten biggest clones make up around 4.7%. The sequenced sample consisted of PBMCs or T cells enriched from blood (not recorded which). The source of these receptors is a young man with acute COVID-19.

The chain joins TRBV23-1 to TRBJ1-2, with 9 nucleotides matching TRBD1. TRBV23-1 is marked as an open reading frame, function uncertain. The CDR3 covers 20 residues. After removal of 0 bases from V and 4 bases from J, the junction contained 18 bases not matched to a gene. The chain's CDR3 is CASSQSVGQGNPNESYGYTF. CDR3 nucleotide sequence: TGCGCCAGCAGTCAATCTGTGGGACAGGGAAACCCCAACGAAAGCTATGGCTACACCTTC.

The V and J genes are TRBV12-5 and TRBJ2-4; D may be TRBD1 (5 bases). This CDR3 is built from 14 residues. Germline V gives CDR1 LGHNT, CDR2 FRNRAP. Trimming left V 1 base short and J 8 bases short, with 12 bases between. The CDR3, as DNA: TGTGCTAGTGGTTTGGGTCTCAGGGAAGACATTCAGTACTTC. This translates into CASGLGLREDIQYF.

The chain employs TRBV27 and TRBJ1-2; 9 bases map to TRBD1. This CDR3 region has 14 residues. Germline V lookup: CDR1 MNHEY, CDR2 SMNVEV (reference sequence). V lost 5 bases to trimming and J lost 7 bases; unmatched junction nucleotides: 8. The CDR3 loop reads CASSLGTGHFGYTF. Here the CDR3 DNA reads TGTGCCAGCAGTCTCGGGACAGGGCATTTTGGCTACACCTTC.

The gene calls are TRBV7-9 and TRBJ1-1; perhaps TRBD1 as D (5 bases). The CDR3 contains 14 residues. Germline V CDR1 and CDR2: SEHNR, FQNEAQ (reference sequence). The V and J ends lost 5 bases and 5 bases respectively, with 15 bases between them. The DNA for the CDR3 is TGTGCCAGCAGCCTAATGGGGCAGGGTACTGAAGCTTTCTTT. Its protein product is CASSLMGQGTEAFF.

The V and J genes are TRBV6-1 and TRBJ2-7; the D gene is possibly TRBD2 (5 bases). The germline V gene encodes CDR1 MNHNS and CDR2 SASEGT. Trimming cost V 3 bases and J 6 bases, with 12 bases left between them. The CDR3 totals 13 residues. The CDR3 reads CASSDLREFEQYF. The CDR3 DNA sequence: TGTGCCAGCAGTGATCTGAGGGAATTCGAGCAGTACTTC.

The table lists this clone with a count of one. The V gene is TRBV18, the J gene TRBJ1-1, with D hard to call. The CDR3 has 16 residues. The ends were cut back, 3 bases at V and 4 bases at J, with 18 bases in the middle. The germline CDR1 and CDR2 sequences are KGHSH and LQKENI. The CDR3 DNA reads TGTGCCAGCTCACCCAGACGGGAGGTACCGACCACTGAAGCTTTCTTT. As protein: CASSPRREVPTTEAFF.

This CDR3 reads CSAQWNTEAFF. CDR3 sequence (DNA): TGCAGTGCCCAGTGGAACACTGAAGCTTTCTTT. This chain links TRBV20-1 with TRBJ1-1; no clear D gene. This CDR3 has 11 amino acids. Germline lookup yields CDR1 DFQATT and CDR2 SNEGSKA (reference sequence). V was cut by 6 bases and J by 1 base, with 6 bases left in between.

The chain joins TRBV10-3 to TRBJ1-2; D is perhaps TRBD1 (5 bases). The V end was cut by 2 bases, the J end by 6 bases, with 13 bases between. CDR1 is ENHRY, CDR2 SYGVKD, per germline. The CDR3 sequence is 14 residues long. The CDR3 region is CAISEEEGGDGYTF. As DNA, the CDR3 is TGTGCCATCAGTGAGGAAGAAGGAGGGGATGGCTACACCTTC.